This record covers a single T cell receptor (beta chain). This sample stems from a study of OX40 agonist ivuxolimab in advanced cancers. Sampling of blood occurred at baseline, cycle 4 day 1, and cycle 7 day 1. Clones were sequenced by immunoSEQ multiplex PCR, and TCRdb holds only the in-frame ones, with some missing. Of 72,000 or so clones in the sample, 89% are singletons; the top ten hold more than 9.5%. CDR1 is MDHEN, CDR2 SYDVKM, per germline. V lost 5 bases and J lost 1; bases outside the gene matches: 4. The CDR3 covers 16 residues. The rearrangement joins TRBV28 to TRBJ2-1; 11 positions agree with TRBD2. The source was CD4+ or CD8+ T cells sorted from blood, collected in a trial of the OX40 agonist ivuxolimab. The TCR comes from an adult with an advanced solid tumor such as melanoma, head and neck, liver or kidney cancer. The CDR3 protein is CASSVTSGGSYNEQFF. In DNA form, the CDR3 reads TGTGCCAGCAGTGTAACTAGCGGGGGATCCTACAATGAGCAGTTCTTC.